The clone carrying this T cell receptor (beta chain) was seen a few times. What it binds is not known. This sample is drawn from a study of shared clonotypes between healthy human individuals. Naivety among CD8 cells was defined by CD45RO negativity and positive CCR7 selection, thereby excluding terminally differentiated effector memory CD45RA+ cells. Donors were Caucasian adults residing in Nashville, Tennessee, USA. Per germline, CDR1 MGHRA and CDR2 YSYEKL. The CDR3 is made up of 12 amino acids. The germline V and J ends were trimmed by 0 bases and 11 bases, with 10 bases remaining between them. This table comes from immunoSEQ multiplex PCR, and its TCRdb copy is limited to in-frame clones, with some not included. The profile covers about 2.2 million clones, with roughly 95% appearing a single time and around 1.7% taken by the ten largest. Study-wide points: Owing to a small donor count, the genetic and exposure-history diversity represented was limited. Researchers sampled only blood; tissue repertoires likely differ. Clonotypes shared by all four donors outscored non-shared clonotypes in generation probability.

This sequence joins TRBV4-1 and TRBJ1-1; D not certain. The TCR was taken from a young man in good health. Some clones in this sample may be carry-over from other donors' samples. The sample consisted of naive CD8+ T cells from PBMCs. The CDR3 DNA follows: TGCGCCAGCAGCCAAGAGGGCCTGCGGGCTTTCTTT. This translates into CASSQEGLRAFF.